This is a list of T cell receptor beta chains from one sample in a study of T-cell reconstitution after alpha-beta-depleted transplantation in children. Each CDR3 protein gets one entry after TCRdb re-called the PCR reads with MiXCR. The sample yields fewer than 550,000 distinct CDR3 sequences, roughly a tenth seen once. The sample here was PBMCs, taken before TCRalphabeta/CD19-depleted stem cell transplant. These receptors came from a child aged 2-15 years with inherited bone marrow failure, due to receive a stem cell transplant. Both conserved end residues are part of each CDR3. D genes are given only for firm matches. A row's size may be missing; if present it is once, few, many or a size class.

abundance	v_gene	d_gene	j_gene	CDR3nt	CDR3aa
many	TRBV4-2	.	TRBJ2-5	TGTGCCAGCAGCCAAGAGTACGGGGAAGAGACCCAGTACTTC	CASSQEYGEETQYF
few	TRBV15	.	TRBJ2-5	TGTGCCACCAGCAGAGATCCGGTGGAGACCCAGTACTTC	CATSRDPVETQYF
.	TRBV9	TRBD1	TRBJ1-1	TGTGCCAGCAGCGAGGGGACAGGGCTCACTGAAGCTTTCTTT	CASSEGTGLTEAFF
many	TRBV5-6	.	TRBJ2-6	TGTGCCAGCAGTTTATGGGGAGCTGGGGCCAACGTCCTGACTTTC	CASSLWGAGANVLTF
many	TRBV5-1	TRBD2	TRBJ2-1	TGCGCCAGCAGCTTGTATTCCGGGACTTTCGGGGGGAATGAGCAGTTCTTC	CASSLYSGTFGGNEQFF
.	TRBV5-1	TRBD2	TRBJ2-7	TGCGCCAGCAGCTCAATGGCGGGAGGTTACAATGAGCAGTACTTC	CASSSMAGGYNEQYF
many	TRBV12-3/TRBV12-4	TRBD1	TRBJ2-5	TGTGCCAGCCGGACAGGGGATGAGACCCAGTACTTC	CASRTGDETQYF
many	TRBV5-4	TRBD2	TRBJ2-7	TGTGCCAGCAGCCCGGGGGGAGGGTTGGACGAGCAGTACTTC	CASSPGGGLDEQYF
many	TRBV29-1	.	TRBJ2-7	TGCAGCGTTCTGATCCAACCACCGGATCGGGCGGATTACGAGCAGTACTTC	CSVLIQPPDRADYEQYF
few	TRBV27	TRBD2	TRBJ2-5	TGTGCCAGCAGTTTGCTCGGACTAGCGGCCCCCCAAGAGACCCAGTACTTC	CASSLLGLAAPQETQYF
.	TRBV13	TRBD2	TRBJ2-7	TGTGCCAGCAGCTTAGGGCCTAGCGGGAGTGGAGGCACCTACGAGCAGTACTTC	CASSLGPSGSGGTYEQYF
many	TRBV3-1	.	TRBJ2-2	TGTGCCAGCAGCCAAGATTTTCAGGAGATTACGAACACCGGGGAGCTGTTTTTT	CASSQDFQEITNTGELFF
many	TRBV5-5	.	TRBJ1-2	TGTGCCAGCAGCTTGGTATGGACACTATCTAACTATGGCTACACCTTC	CASSLVWTLSNYGYTF
.	TRBV20-1	TRBD2	TRBJ2-3	TGCAGCGATATAGCGGGAGGGAGGGCAGATACGCAGTATTTT	CSDIAGGRADTQYF
many	TRBV29-1	TRBD1	TRBJ2-4	TGCAGCGTCGGGGGACAGGGGGCTGGGAAGTACTTC	CSVGGQGAGKYF
.	TRBV5-1	.	TRBJ2-1	TGCGCCAGCAGCCTTGTTTTCCTCCACTTC	CASSLVFLHF
many	TRBV5-1	.	TRBJ2-7	TGCGCCAGCAGCTTGGACAGCATATACGAGCAGTACTTC	CASSLDSIYEQYF
few	TRBV7-9	.	TRBJ2-3	TGTGCCAGCAGCTTACTTCGGGGGTACGGCACAGATACGCAGTATTTT	CASSLLRGYGTDTQYF
few	TRBV18	.	TRBJ1-2	TGTGCCAGCTCACCAACGGCGCCCCATGGCTACACCTTC	CASSPTAPHGYTF
many	TRBV13	TRBD2	TRBJ2-2	TGTGCCAGCAGCTTGGGGGGGGTCCCCGGGGAGCTGTTTTTT	CASSLGGVPGELFF
many	TRBV7-9	.	TRBJ1-2	TGTGCCAGCAGCGCTGAGACCCAGCCCCCCTATGGCTACACCTTC	CASSAETQPPYGYTF
many	TRBV7-2	.	TRBJ2-7	TGTGCCAGCAGCTTCATCCAGGGCCACGAGCAGTACTTC	CASSFIQGHEQYF
few	TRBV27	.	TRBJ2-7	TGTGCCACAACGGGACTTCCCAACTACGAGCAGTACTTC	CATTGLPNYEQYF
few	TRBV30	.	TRBJ2-7	TGTGCCTGGAGTGGGAACAGGCGAGAGCAGTACTTC	CAWSGNRREQYF
.	TRBV7-9	TRBD2	TRBJ2-3	TGTGCCAGCAGCCCCCCACTAGCGAACCAAGATACGCAGTATTTT	CASSPPLANQDTQYF
many	TRBV27	.	TRBJ1-5	TGTGCCAGCAGTACACAGGGTTATCAGCCCCAGCATTTT	CASSTQGYQPQHF
many	TRBV6-5	.	TRBJ2-1	TGTGCCAGCAGTTTTTTTCGTGCTGGGGAGCAGTTCTTC	CASSFFRAGEQFF
many	TRBV19	.	TRBJ2-3	TGTGCCAGTAGTATTCAAGGCCTTTCGGGCACAGATACGCAGTATTTT	CASSIQGLSGTDTQYF
many	TRBV3-1	TRBD2	TRBJ2-1	TGTGCCAGCAGATTAGCGGGGGTCTACAATGAGCAGTTCTTC	CASRLAGVYNEQFF
many	TRBV12-3/TRBV12-4	.	TRBJ2-3	TGTGCCAGCAGTTCCGGGACAAAGCGAACAGATACGCAGTATTTT	CASSSGTKRTDTQYF
many	TRBV4-3	TRBD2	TRBJ2-3	TGCGCCAGCAGCCTCGGACTAGCGGGAGGCGTAGGGGGTACAGATACGCAGTATTTT	CASSLGLAGGVGGTDTQYF
many	TRBV4-3	.	TRBJ2-3	TGCGCCAGCAGCCAAGATACGCAGTATTTT	CASSQDTQYF
many	TRBV5-1	TRBD2	TRBJ2-7	TGCGCCAGCAGCTGGCAAAGCGGGGGAACCTACGAGCAGTACTTC	CASSWQSGGTYEQYF
many	TRBV29-1	.	TRBJ2-7	TGCAGCGTTGAGTCTAGAACCTACGAGCAGTACTTC	CSVESRTYEQYF
many	TRBV4-3	TRBD1	TRBJ2-7	TGCGCCAGCAGCCAAGATAGGGACAGCAAATACGAGCAGTACTTC	CASSQDRDSKYEQYF
many	TRBV29-1	.	TRBJ2-1	TGCAGCGTTAGGGAGGCAAAGTCCTACAATGAGCAGTTCTTC	CSVREAKSYNEQFF
many	TRBV4-3	.	TRBJ1-1	TGCGCCAGCAGCCAAGATCCAGGTTCGGGCACTGAAGCTTTCTTT	CASSQDPGSGTEAFF
many	TRBV30	.	TRBJ1-1	TGTGCCTGGAGTTATATCCCGGGCGACACTGAAGCTTTCTTT	CAWSYIPGDTEAFF
many	TRBV12-3/TRBV12-4	.	TRBJ1-2	TGTGCCAGCAGTTTAAGCTCCCCGGGCTACTATGGCTACACCTTC	CASSLSSPGYYGYTF
many	TRBV4-2	.	TRBJ1-6	TGTGCCAGCAGCCAAAGACACGCCCGCGGGGAGACGAGTAGTTCACCCCTCCACTTT	CASSQRHARGETSSSPLHF
many	TRBV4-2	TRBD2	TRBJ2-3	TGTGCCAGCAGCCCGTTCTCGGGACTAGCGGGAGGGGGCACAGATACGCAGTATTTT	CASSPFSGLAGGGTDTQYF
many	TRBV4-3	.	TRBJ2-7	TGCGCCAGCAGCCAAGAGGACAGGCAGTACTTC	CASSQEDRQYF
.	TRBV4-3	TRBD2	TRBJ2-7	TGCGCCAGCAGCCAGACCCCTAGCGGGAGGGTTTACGAGCAGTACTTC	CASSQTPSGRVYEQYF
many	TRBV29-1	TRBD1	TRBJ1-6	TGCAGCGCCGGAACGGGACAGTTTAATTCACCCCTCCACTTT	CSAGTGQFNSPLHF
.	TRBV5-1	.	TRBJ2-5	TGCGCCAGCAGACAGGGTAGCGTCCAAGAGACCCAGTACTTC	CASRQGSVQETQYF
.	TRBV4-3	.	TRBJ2-2	TGCGCCAGCAGCCAAGAGGAGGGAAGCGGGGAGCTGTTTTTT	CASSQEEGSGELFF
many	TRBV4-3	TRBD2	TRBJ2-7	TGCGCCAGCAGCCAACATAGCGGGCGAACCTACGAGCAGTACTTC	CASSQHSGRTYEQYF
many	TRBV9	.	TRBJ2-7	TGTGCCAGCACCACGACTTGGAACGCCGAGCAGTACTTC	CASTTTWNAEQYF
many	TRBV20-1	TRBD1	TRBJ1-1	TGCAGTGCCTTAATACCGGGACAGGGGAACACTGAAGCTTTCTTT	CSALIPGQGNTEAFF
.	TRBV9	.	TRBJ2-3	TGTGCCAGCAGCGTAGAAACGGGATCCCTCCGCACAGATACGCAGTATTTT	CASSVETGSLRTDTQYF
many	TRBV6-1	.	TRBJ2-7	TGTGCCAGCAGTCATAGACCGAACTACGAGCAGTACTTC	CASSHRPNYEQYF
few	TRBV27	TRBD2	TRBJ2-7	TGTGCCAGCAGTTCCCTAAGCGGGATCGGCACCTACGAGCAGTACTTC	CASSSLSGIGTYEQYF
many	TRBV29-1	TRBD2	TRBJ2-5	TGCAGCGTTGAAGTTCTAGCGGGGGATTACCAAGAGACCCAGTACTTC	CSVEVLAGDYQETQYF
.	TRBV30	.	TRBJ1-5	TGTGCCTGGAGTGACGGGGGCGGACCCCAGCATTTT	CAWSDGGGPQHF
many	TRBV12-3/TRBV12-4	TRBD2	TRBJ2-2	TGTGCCAGCAGTTTAGCGCACCTAGCGGGAGCTGACGGGGAGCTGTTTTTT	CASSLAHLAGADGELFF
.	TRBV10-3	TRBD2	TRBJ2-3	TGTGCCATCAGAGTACCTAGCGGGAGAGACACAGATACGCAGTATTTT	CAIRVPSGRDTDTQYF
many	TRBV5-8	.	TRBJ2-7	TGTGCCAGCAGCACCGTCCAGAGGATCGACGAGCAGTACTTC	CASSTVQRIDEQYF
many	TRBV5-1	.	TRBJ2-2	TGCGCCAGCAGCTCCGAGGGGACCGGGGAGCTGTTTTTT	CASSSEGTGELFF